One and the same sample provided the 4 T cell receptor beta chains below, sequenced in a study of regulatory T cells in long-lasting Graves disease. Assembly of TCR beta libraries relied on iRepertoire HTBI primers together with Arm-PCR of CDR3 regions. TCRdb re-derived calls from the multiplex PCR reads in MiXCR, one entry per CDR3 protein. The table has around 510,000 distinct CDR3 sequences, around 21% seen once. Time point here: persistent/refractory GD, antithyroid drugs over 5 years with positive TRAb. Extracted RNA from PBMCs served as the source of the TCR library. The input for sequencing was peripheral blood mononuclear cells (PBMCs), taken when the disease was refractory, from a patient treated with antithyroid drugs. Every receptor here comes from a female donor with Graves disease.

This clonotype was seen once. This chain connects TRBV25-1 to TRBJ1-4; possible D gene TRBD1, 5 bases. Trimming pared 0 bases from V and 3 bases from J, leaving 11 bases between. CDR1 is MGHDK, CDR2 SYGVNS, per germline. The CDR3 runs 16 residues. The CDR3 DNA sequence: TGTGCCAGCAGTGAATATTCCGGGGGGTCTAATGAAAAACTGTTTTTT. Translation: CASSEYSGGSNEKLFF.

The chain couples TRBV25-1 to TRBJ2-7; a possible D gene is TRBD2 (5 bases). CDR1 and CDR2 from the germline V gene are MGHDK and SYGVNS. The CDR3 runs to 16 residues. The V and J ends lost 1 base and 0 bases respectively, with 13 bases between them. The CDR3 coding sequence is TGTGCCAGCAGTGAATTCGCGGGCCACCGCTCCTACGAGCAGTACTTC. Its protein product is CASSEFAGHRSYEQYF.

In regard to this clonotype: A clone one base away is much larger, so this may be a read error. The chain is built from TRBV6-5 and TRBJ1-4; D is undetermined. The germline V gene encodes CDR1 MNHEY and CDR2 SVGAGI. The V gene lost 3 bases and the J gene lost 5 bases, with 13 bases spanning the gap. CDR3 length equals 15 residues. The CDR3 loop is CASSYMTATNEKLFF. CDR3 coding DNA: TGTGCCAGCAGTTATATGACGGCGACGAATGAAAAACTGTTTTTT.

This clonotype was counted at least ten times. This chain's CDR3 is CASSPPTGNRPTEAFF. Written as DNA, the CDR3 is TGTGCCAGCAGTCCCCCAACAGGTAACCGCCCCACTGAAGCTTTCTTT. The chain joins TRBV28 to TRBJ1-1, with D perhaps TRBD1 (5 bases). Trimming took off 5 bases at V and 4 bases at J, with 20 bases between the two ends. Germline V gene data show CDR1 as MDHEN and CDR2 as SYDVKM. This CDR3 is built from 16 residues.